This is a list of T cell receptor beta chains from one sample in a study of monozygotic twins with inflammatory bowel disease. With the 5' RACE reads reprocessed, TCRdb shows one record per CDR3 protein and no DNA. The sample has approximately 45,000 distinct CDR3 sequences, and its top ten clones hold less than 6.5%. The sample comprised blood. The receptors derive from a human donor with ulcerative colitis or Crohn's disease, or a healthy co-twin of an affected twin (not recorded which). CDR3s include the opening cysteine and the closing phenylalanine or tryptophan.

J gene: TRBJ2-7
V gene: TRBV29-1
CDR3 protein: CSVPGTATYEQYF

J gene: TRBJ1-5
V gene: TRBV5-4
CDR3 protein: CASSLDGTGGWNQPQHF

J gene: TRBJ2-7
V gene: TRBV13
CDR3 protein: CASSFGTGQKGQYF

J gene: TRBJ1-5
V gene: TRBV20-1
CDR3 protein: CSAGRTVNSNQPQHF

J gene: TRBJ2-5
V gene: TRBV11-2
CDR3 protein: CASSWRETQYF

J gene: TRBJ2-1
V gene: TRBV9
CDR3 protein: CASSFDEGSYNEQFF

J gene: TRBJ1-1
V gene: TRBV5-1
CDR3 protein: CASSLVGLQNTEAFF

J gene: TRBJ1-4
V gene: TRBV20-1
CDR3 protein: CSARGGRGRTNEKLFF

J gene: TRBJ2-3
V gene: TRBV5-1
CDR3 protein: CASSYGQVQETDTQYF

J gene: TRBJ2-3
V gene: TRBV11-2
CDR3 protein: CASSLRRGGGPDTQYF

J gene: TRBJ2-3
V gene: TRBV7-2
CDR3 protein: CASSLQTRKDTQYF

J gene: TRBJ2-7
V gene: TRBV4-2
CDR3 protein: CASSQSSDRSAYEQYF

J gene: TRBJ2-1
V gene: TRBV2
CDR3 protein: CASRKRDSSYNEQFF

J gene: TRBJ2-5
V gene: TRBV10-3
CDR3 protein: CAISEPGTGLKETQYF

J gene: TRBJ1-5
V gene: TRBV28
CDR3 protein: CASYSTLSNQPQHF